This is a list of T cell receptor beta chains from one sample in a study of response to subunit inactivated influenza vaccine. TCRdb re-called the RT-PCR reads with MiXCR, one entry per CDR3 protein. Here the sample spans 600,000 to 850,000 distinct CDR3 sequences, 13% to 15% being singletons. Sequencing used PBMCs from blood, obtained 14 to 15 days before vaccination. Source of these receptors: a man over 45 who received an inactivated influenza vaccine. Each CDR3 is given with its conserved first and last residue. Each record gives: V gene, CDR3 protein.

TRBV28	CASSTPASGRDTDTQYF
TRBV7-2	CASSPTRMSYNEQFF
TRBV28	CASSFNPRQISYGYTF
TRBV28	CASSSAGASYNEQFF
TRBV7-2	CASSYPRAGVSYEQYF
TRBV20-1	CSASQGIGYGYTF
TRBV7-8	CASSNRDDYTHEQYF
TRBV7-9	CASSPYAGQGAGYTF
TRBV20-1	CSARDGVLGYTF
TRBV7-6	CASSQLAGGGDTQYF
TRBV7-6	CASSPFRTSGRASYEQYF
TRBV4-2	CASSQGPPGPTGNTIYF
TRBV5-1	CASSLARRRQETQYF
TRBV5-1	CASTPRGRETQYF
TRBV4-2	CASSQEDRISGNTIYF
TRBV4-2	CASSRANDRGGIQYF
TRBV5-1	CASMGGTGVNEQFF
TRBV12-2	CASRCGPNTEAFF
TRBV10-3	CAISELSSGSINEQFF
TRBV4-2	CASSQGWAGVEADTQYF
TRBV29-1	CSVDRSGDIEAFF
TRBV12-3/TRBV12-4	CASSLGRANQPQHF
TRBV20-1	CSARASGITYSVSEQFF
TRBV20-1	CSARGRGGPDTQYF
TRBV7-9	CASSLAGVDEQYF
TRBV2	CASSQDYHEQYF